This T cell receptor (beta chain) was captured by sequencing in a study of cytomegalovirus exposure and HLA in healthy donors. Turning to this clone: Its matching antigen is unknown.

Primers: 60 Vbeta forward and 13 Jbeta reverse. The method was immunoSEQ multiplex PCR; TCRdb's version includes in-frame clones alone and lacks a portion of them. Here the sample spans 150,000 or so clones, 75% being singletons. Study-level results: HLA allele associations emerged for about 18,000 TCR beta sequences in a later analysis, at 0.05 false discovery rate. Versus the roughly 670-donor mean, an Asian-associated ancestry cluster reportedly showed fewer N-insertions in a later analysis.

Trimming shortened V by 0 bases and J by 8 bases, and 8 bases separated the two germline ends. The CDR3 is 13 amino acids. The germline V gene has CDR1 SGHTA and CDR2 FQGNSA. This TCR came from a man under 40 in good health and CMV-seronegative. Sequenced: PBMCs. This sequence joins TRBV7-2 and TRBJ2-1; D possibly corresponds to TRBD2 (6 bases). The CDR3: CASSLAGGDEQFF. The CDR3 DNA reads as TGTGCCAGCAGCTTAGCCGGCGGGGATGAGCAGTTCTTC. Complete variable domain (other parts from reference TRBV7-2 and TRBJ2-1): GAGVSQSPSNKVTEKGKDVELRCDPISGHTALYWYRQSLGQGLEFLIYFQGNSAPDKSGLPSDRFSAERTGGSVSTLTIQRTQQEDSAVYLCASSLAGGDEQFFGPGTRLTVL.